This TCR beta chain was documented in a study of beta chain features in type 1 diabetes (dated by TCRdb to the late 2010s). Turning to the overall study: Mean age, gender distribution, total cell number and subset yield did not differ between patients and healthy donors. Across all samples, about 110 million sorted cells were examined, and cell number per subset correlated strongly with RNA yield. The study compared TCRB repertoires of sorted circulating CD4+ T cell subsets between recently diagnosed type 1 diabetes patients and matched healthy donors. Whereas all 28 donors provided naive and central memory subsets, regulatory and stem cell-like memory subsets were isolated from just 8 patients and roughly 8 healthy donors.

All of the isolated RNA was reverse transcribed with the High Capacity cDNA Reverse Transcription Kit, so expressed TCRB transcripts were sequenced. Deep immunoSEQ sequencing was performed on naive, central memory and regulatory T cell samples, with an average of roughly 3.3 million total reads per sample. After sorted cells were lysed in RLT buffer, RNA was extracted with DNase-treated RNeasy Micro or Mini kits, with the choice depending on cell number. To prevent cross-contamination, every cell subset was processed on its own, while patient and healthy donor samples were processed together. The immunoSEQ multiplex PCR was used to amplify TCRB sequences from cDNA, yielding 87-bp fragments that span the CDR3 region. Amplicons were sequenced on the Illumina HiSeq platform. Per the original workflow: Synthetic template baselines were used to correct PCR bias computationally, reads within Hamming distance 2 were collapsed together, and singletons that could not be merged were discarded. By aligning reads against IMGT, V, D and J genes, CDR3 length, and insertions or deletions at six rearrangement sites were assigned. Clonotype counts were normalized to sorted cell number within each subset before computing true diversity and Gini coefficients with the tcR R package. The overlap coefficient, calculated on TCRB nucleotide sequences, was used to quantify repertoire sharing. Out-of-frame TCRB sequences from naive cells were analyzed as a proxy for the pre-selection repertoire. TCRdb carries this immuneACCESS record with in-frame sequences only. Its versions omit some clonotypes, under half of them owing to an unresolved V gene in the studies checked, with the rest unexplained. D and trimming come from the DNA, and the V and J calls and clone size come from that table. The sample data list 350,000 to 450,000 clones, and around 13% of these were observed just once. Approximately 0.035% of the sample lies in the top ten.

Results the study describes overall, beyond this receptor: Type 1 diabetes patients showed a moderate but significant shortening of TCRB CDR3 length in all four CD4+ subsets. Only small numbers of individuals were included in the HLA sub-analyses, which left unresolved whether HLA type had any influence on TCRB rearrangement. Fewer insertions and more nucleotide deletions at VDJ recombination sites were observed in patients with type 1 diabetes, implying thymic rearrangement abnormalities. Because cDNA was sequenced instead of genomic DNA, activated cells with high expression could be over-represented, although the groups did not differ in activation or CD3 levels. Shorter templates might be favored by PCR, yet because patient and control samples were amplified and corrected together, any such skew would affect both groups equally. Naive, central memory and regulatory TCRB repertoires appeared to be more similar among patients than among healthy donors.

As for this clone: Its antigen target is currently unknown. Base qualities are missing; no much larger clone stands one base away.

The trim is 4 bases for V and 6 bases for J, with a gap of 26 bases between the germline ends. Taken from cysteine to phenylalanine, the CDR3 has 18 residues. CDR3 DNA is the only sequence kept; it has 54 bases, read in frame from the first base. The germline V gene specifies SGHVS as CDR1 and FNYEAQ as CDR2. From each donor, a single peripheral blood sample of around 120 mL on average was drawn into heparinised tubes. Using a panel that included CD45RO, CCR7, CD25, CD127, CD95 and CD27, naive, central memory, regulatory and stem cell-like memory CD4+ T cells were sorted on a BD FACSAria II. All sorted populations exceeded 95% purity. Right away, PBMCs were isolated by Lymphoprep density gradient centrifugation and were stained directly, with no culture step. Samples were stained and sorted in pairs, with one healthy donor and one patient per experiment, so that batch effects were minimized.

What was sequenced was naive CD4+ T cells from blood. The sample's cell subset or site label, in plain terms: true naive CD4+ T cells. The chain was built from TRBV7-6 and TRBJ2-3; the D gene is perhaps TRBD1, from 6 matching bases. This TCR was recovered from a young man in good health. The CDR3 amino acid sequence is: CASSSKTPTGLTWDTQYF. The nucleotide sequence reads TGTGCCAGCAGCTCTAAAACGCCGACAGGTCTTACCTGGGATACGCAGTATTTT. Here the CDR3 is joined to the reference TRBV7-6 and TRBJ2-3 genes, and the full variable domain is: GAGVSQSPRYKVTKRGQDVALRCDPISGHVSLYWYRQALGQGPEFLTYFNYEAQQDKSGLPNDRFSAERPEGSISTLTIQRTEQRDSAMYRCASSSKTPTGLTWDTQYFGPGTRLTVL.